This T cell receptor beta chain was recorded in a study of blood T cell repertoires in COVID-19. Study-wide context: The analysed material was cDNA or gDNA that came from T cells, B-cell-depleted T cells, or PBMCs.

Trimming left V 3 bases short and J 4 bases short, with 9 bases between. In germline, CDR1 is MNHNS, CDR2 SASEGT. The CDR3 contains 14 residues. As originally analysed: Nucleated cell number was recorded as an estimate derived from reference gene primer amplification. Profiled with immunoSEQ multiplex PCR; TCRdb holds only in-frame clones, not every one. V and J calls and clone size come straight from that table; D and trimming were deduced from the DNA. This sample has about 140,000 clones, with 80% to 85% found just once. This clone was found a few times. The chain combines TRBV6-1 with TRBJ1-4; maybe TRBD1 (6 bases). This receptor was taken from a woman aged 55-70 years with acute or convalescent COVID-19. Sequencing used peripheral blood. CDR3 coding DNA: TGTGCCAGCAGTGAGACAGGCAATAATGAAAAACTGTTTTTT. It encodes CASSETGNNEKLFF.